This T cell receptor (beta chain) stems from a study of blood T cell repertoires in COVID-19. Profiling relied on immunoSEQ multiplex PCR, and the TCRdb table lists in-frame clones only, not all of them. In the table there are over 150,000 clones, roughly 84% of which are singletons. Per germline, CDR1 SNHLY and CDR2 FYNNEI. The ends lost 5 bases at V and 5 bases at J; junction bases unmatched: 13. The CDR3 runs 16 residues. V and J are TRBV2 and TRBJ2-5, with TRBD2 matching over 8 bases. The sequence was collected from a woman aged 80 or over with active or convalescent COVID-19. Sequenced sample: peripheral blood. The CDR3 bases are TGTGCCAGCAGTCGCCGCACTAGCGGTGGCGGGGAGACCCAGTACTTC. Translation: CASSRRTSGGGETQYF.